This T cell receptor beta chain was recorded in a study of technical replicates of blood from several donors. V lost 4 bases and J lost 2, with 15 bases in between. Germline loops: CDR1 SGHRS, CDR2 YFSETQ. This CDR3 has 15 amino acids. The protocol was immunoSEQ multiplex PCR, while the TCRdb copy is restricted to in-frame clones and leaves out a portion. The sample holds about 97,000 clones, about 94% seen once. Specimen: T cells isolated from PBMCs. V usage is TRBV5-1 and J usage is TRBJ1-1; D is perhaps TRBD1 (5 bases). This sequence was found in a human donor in good health. The CDR3 region has the DNA TGCGCCAGCAGCCTAGACCAGGGCGTCAACACTGAAGCTTTCTTT. The encoded protein is CASSLDQGVNTEAFF.